A selection of T cell receptor beta chains follows, all from one sample in a study of T cells in Graves' hyperthyroidism and ophthalmopathy. In TCRdb, the multiplex PCR reads were re-called with MiXCR into one record per CDR3 protein. The table lists about 480,000 distinct CDR3 sequences, around a fifth of them singletons. Material: blood. All receptors come from a woman between 65 and 79 years old with Graves' ophthalmopathy. Each CDR3 is given with its conserved first and last residue.

v_gene | CDR3aa
TRBV12-5 | CASGLGQTITSYGYTF
TRBV6-1 | CAILTGHTEAFF
TRBV20-1 | CSARQGRTEAFF
TRBV10-3 | CAITNSGGDTQYF
TRBV5-1 | CASSLRGYSTGELFF
TRBV7-3 | CASSLGGLGTDTQYF
TRBV7-8 | CASSPSGSNYEQYF
TRBV11-2 | CASSPSGDMNTEAFF
TRBV30 | CAWTLTDRFFGYTF
TRBV9 | CASSFPTRGDNEQFF
TRBV30 | CAWSVAGWTEAFF
TRBV6-1 | CASSYTNSGGETQYF
TRBV11-2 | CASSSSQGRRFYEQYF
TRBV2 | CASSEGSRGYNEQFF
TRBV6-1 | CASSFSGGDTQYF
TRBV6-1 | CASSYTGTNTEAFF
TRBV28 | CASNLPGQGETQYF
TRBV19 | CASSKGVSYNEQFF
TRBV25-1 | CASSPGLAELYNEQFF
TRBV5-6 | CASSPTSFYNEQFF
TRBV12-3/TRBV12-4 | CASSLGQGSYNEQFF
TRBV30 | CAWSSGAGGDTQYF
TRBV18 | CASSQLAGIDEQFF
TRBV3-1 | CACSTQRPTSPLHF
TRBV15 | CATSRDTKGHGYTF
TRBV5-1 | CASSRDSSQETQYF
TRBV11-2 | CASSLNGGFYEQYF
TRBV29-1 | CSVGQTNQPQHF
TRBV7-2 | CASSLSVSGNTIYF
TRBV5-1 | CASSFGWAFDEQYF
TRBV12-3/TRBV12-4 | CASGETGARGGYTF
TRBV19 | CASSPRLGSLAFF
TRBV3-1 | CASSQGAAARRDTQYF
TRBV5-6 | CASSPPQFAGANVLTF
TRBV10-3 | CAIHPGTGRTGELFF
TRBV3-1 | CASSSLTSGITDTQYF
TRBV28 | CASSPAAQGTQYF
TRBV6-2/TRBV6-3 | CASRPRQGMRDTQYF
TRBV6-1 | CASSQTPGQGSPGANVLTF
TRBV28 | CASKPLGLLETQYF
TRBV18 | CASSPQGYDTEAFF